This record looks at one T cell receptor beta chain sequence and its context. What it binds is unknown. The table came from immunoSEQ multiplex PCR; TCRdb's copy has only in-frame clones and leaves some out. The table shows tens of thousands of clones, with roughly 73% occurring only once. Treatment was busulfan-fludarabine conditioning, a marrow graft, and cyclophosphamide on days +3 and +4. This entry comes from a study of T cells after posttransplantation cyclophosphamide. CDR1 GTSNPN and CDR2 SVGIG come from the germline V gene (reference sequence). V was shortened by 1 base and J by 7 bases, with 10 bases between the two germline ends. CDR3 length: 13 amino acids. Study-wide points: Blood and skin or GI T cell repertoires showed limited TRB overlap. Later blood repertoires were often dominated by clones from the donor CD8+ memory compartment. After PTCy, TRB diversity resembled that of CNI/methotrexate controls.

This receptor was identified in a female patient in her 40s who received an allogeneic stem cell transplant from a related donor, was CMV-positive, and had no GVHD. Some T cells could come from the graft donor. The sequences come from CD4+ T cells sorted from blood, collected 1,700 to 2,000 days after a stem cell transplant with posttransplant cyclophosphamide. This rearrangement joins TRBV30 to TRBJ1-4; the D gene is possibly TRBD1 (5 bases). CDR3 coding DNA: TGTGCCTGGAGTGGCAGGGCCTTTGAAAAACTGTTTTTT. This gives the protein CAWSGRAFEKLFF.